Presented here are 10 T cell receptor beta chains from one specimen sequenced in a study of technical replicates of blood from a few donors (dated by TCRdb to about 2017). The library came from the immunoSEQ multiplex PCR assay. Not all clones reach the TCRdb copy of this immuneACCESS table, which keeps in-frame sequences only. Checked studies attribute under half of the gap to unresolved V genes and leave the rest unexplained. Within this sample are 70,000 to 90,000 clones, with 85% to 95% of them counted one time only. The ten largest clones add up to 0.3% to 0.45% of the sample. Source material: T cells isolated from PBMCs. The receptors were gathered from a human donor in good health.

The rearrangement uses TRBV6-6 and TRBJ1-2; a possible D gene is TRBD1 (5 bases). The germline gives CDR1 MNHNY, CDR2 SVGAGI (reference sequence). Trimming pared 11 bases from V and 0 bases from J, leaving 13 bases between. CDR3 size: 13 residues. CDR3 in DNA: TGTGCCGGGGGACGGGGGGCTAACTATGGCTACACCTTC. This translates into CAGGRGANYGYTF.

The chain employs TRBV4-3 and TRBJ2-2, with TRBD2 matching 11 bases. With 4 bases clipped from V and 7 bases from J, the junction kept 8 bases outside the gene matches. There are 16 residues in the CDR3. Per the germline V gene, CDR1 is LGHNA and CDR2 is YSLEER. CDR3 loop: CASSLDGTSGFGELFF. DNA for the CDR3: TGCGCCAGCAGCCTTGACGGGACTAGCGGTTTCGGGGAGCTGTTTTTT.

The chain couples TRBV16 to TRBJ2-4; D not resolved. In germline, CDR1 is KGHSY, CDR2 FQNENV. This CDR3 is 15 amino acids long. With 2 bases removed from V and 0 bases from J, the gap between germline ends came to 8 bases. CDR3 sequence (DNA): TGTGCCAGCAGCCAAACCTATCTAGCCAAAAACATTCAGTACTTC. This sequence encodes CASSQTYLAKNIQYF.

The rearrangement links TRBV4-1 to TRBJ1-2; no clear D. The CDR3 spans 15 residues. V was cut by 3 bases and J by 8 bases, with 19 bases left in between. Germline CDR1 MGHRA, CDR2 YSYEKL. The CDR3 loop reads CASSQIPGLGGGYTF. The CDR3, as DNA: TGCGCCAGCAGCCAGATTCCGGGCCTCGGAGGGGGCTACACCTTC.

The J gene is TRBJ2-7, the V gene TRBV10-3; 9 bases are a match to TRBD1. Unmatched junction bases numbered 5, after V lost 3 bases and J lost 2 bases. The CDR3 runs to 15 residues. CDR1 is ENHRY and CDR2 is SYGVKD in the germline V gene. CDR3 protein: CAISDGTGQTYEQYF. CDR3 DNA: TGTGCCATCAGTGACGGGACAGGGCAAACCTACGAGCAGTACTTC.

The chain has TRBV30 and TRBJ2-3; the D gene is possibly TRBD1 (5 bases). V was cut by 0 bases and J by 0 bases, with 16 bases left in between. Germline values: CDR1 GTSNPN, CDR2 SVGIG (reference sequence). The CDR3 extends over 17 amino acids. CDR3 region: CAWSVFPDSPSTDTQYF. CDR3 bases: TGTGCCTGGAGTGTATTTCCCGACAGTCCTAGCACAGATACGCAGTATTTT.

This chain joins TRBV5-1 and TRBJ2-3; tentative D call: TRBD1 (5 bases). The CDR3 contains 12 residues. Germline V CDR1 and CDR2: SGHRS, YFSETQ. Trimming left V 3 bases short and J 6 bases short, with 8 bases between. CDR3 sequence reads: CASSSQGDTQYF. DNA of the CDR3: TGCGCCAGCAGCTCCCAGGGTGATACGCAGTATTTT.

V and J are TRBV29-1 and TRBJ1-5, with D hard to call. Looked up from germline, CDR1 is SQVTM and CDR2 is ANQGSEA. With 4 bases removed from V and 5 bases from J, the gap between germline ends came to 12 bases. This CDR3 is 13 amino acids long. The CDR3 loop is CSVGGPGDQPQHF. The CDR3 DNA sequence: TGCAGCGTTGGAGGTCCCGGGGATCAGCCCCAGCATTTT.

CDR3 sequence (DNA): TGTGCCAGCAGCCCCCGGCCAGGCGGGGAGCCCCAGCATTTT. It translates to CASSPRPGGEPQHF. This sequence joins TRBV11-2 and TRBJ1-5; D gene unclear. Germline CDR1 SGHAT, CDR2 FQNNGV. The CDR3 totals 14 residues. The V and J ends lost 5 bases and 8 bases respectively, with 16 bases between them.

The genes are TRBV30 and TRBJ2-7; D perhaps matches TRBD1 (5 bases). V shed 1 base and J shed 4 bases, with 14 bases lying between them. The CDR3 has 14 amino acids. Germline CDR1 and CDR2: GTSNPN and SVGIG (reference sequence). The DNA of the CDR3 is TGTGCCTGGAGTGACAGGCCTTTTTTATACGAGCAGTACTTC. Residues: CAWSDRPFLYEQYF. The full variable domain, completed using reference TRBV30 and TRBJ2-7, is SQTIHQWPATLVQPVGSPLSLECTVEGTSNPNLYWYRQAAGRGLQLLFYSVGIGQISSEVPQNLSASRPQDRQFILSSKKLLLSDSGFYLCAWSDRPFLYEQYFGPGTRLTVT.